This T cell receptor beta chain emerged from a study of blood T cell repertoires in COVID-19. Across the study: Acute and convalescent COVID-19 samples came from the United States, Italy and Spain. Sources were T cells, B-cell-depleted T cells, or PBMCs; the material itself was cDNA or gDNA.

This CDR3 spans 15 amino acids. Germline CDR1 reads MNHEY; CDR2 reads SVGAGI. Trimming removed 2 bases at V and 4 bases at J, with 11 bases between. Original methodology: Amplification of reference gene primers provided the estimated nucleated cell counts. Sequencing used immunoSEQ multiplex PCR; TCRdb keeps in-frame clones, though not all of them. V and J calls and clone size are copied from that table; D and trimming were computed from the DNA. Of about 36,000 clones in the sample, 90% were seen once. The J gene is TRBJ2-2, the V gene TRBV6-5; D may be TRBD1 (6 bases). This clonotype was sampled from a human donor in a cohort sampled during active COVID-19. Material for sequencing was peripheral blood. The CDR3 DNA follows: TGTGCCAGCAGTTACCACAGGGAAAGCACCGGGGAGCTGTTTTTT. It codes for CASSYHRESTGELFF.